These 30 T cell receptor beta chains originate from one sample sequenced in a study of blood T cell repertoires in COVID-19. Profiling relied on immunoSEQ multiplex PCR, and the TCRdb table lists in-frame clones only, not all of them. The data contain over 200,000 clones, 65% to 85% of them seen just once; the ten biggest clones take up around 27%. Source material: peripheral blood. Receptors originate from a man in his forties or fifties with acute or convalescent COVID-19.

The chain is built from TRBV12-3 or TRBV12-4 and TRBJ1-1; D not resolved. The germline V and J ends were trimmed by 8 bases and 7 bases, with 17 bases remaining between them. The CDR3 extends over 13 amino acids. CDR3 sequence: CASRQTAEGEAFF. DNA for the CDR3: TGTGCCAGCCGCCAAACAGCCGAGGGTGAAGCTTTCTTT.

The table lists this clone with a count of one. This chain connects TRBV7-2 to TRBJ2-7; 8 bases are shared with TRBD2. CDR3 size: 14 residues. After removal of 5 bases from V and 3 bases from J, the junction contained 6 bases not matched to a gene. Germline V gives CDR1 SGHTA, CDR2 FQGNSA. The CDR3 DNA is TGTGCCAGCAGCCTACCCGGGGGGGTCTACGAGCAGTACTTC. Translation gives CASSLPGGVYEQYF. The full variable domain, with the rest looked up from reference TRBV7-2 and TRBJ2-7, is GAGVSQSPSNKVTEKGKDVELRCDPISGHTALYWYRQSLGQGLEFLIYFQGNSAPDKSGLPSDRFSAERTGGSVSTLTIQRTQQEDSAVYLCASSLPGGVYEQYFGPGTRLTVT.

V is TRBV10-3 and J is TRBJ1-2; 7 bases are a match to TRBD1. The length of the CDR3 is 15 residues. Germline trimming cut 3 bases from V and 1 base from J; bases unmatched to any gene: 5. Germline V gene lookup returns CDR1 ENHRY and CDR2 SYGVKD. The CDR3, as DNA: TGTGCCATCAGTGACGCCGGGACAGATAACTATGGCTACACCTTC. Translation: CAISDAGTDNYGYTF.

V is TRBV5-4 and J is TRBJ1-6; D unresolved. This CDR3 has 16 residues. V lost 0 bases and J lost 4, with 11 bases in between. The germline CDR1 and CDR2 sequences are SGHNT and YYREEE (reference sequence). CDR3 DNA: TGTGCCAGCAGCTTGGGGCCGAGCGCTTATAATTCACCCCTCCACTTT. The encoded protein is CASSLGPSAYNSPLHF.

The V and J genes are TRBV10-3 and TRBJ2-6; no clear D. Germline assignment: CDR1 ENHRY and CDR2 SYGVKD. The CDR3 totals 13 residues. The germline V and J ends were trimmed by 8 bases and 2 bases, with 7 bases remaining between them. CDR3 sequence (DNA): TGTGCCATCTCCTCCCCTGGGGCCAACGTCCTGACTTTC. Its translation: CAISSPGANVLTF.

This sequence joins TRBV9 and TRBJ2-2; 8 nucleotides align to TRBD1. CDR3 length: 16 residues. The germline CDR1 and CDR2 sequences are SGDLS and YYNGEE. Losses at the gene ends were 0 bases for V and 7 bases for J; bases not matched to a gene: 8. The CDR3 region has the DNA TGTGCCAGCAGCGTAGGGACAGGGATGGTTAGCGGGGAGCTGTTTTTT. This translates into CASSVGTGMVSGELFF.

This rearrangement joins TRBV9 to TRBJ2-1, with TRBD2 identical over 10 bases. Germline values: CDR1 SGDLS, CDR2 YYNGEE. J lost 9 bases, V lost 5 bases, and 11 bases had no gene match. The CDR3 totals 15 residues. The CDR3 is CASRTGTSESSEQFF. The CDR3 nucleotides read TGTGCCAGCAGGACGGGGACTAGCGAATCTAGTGAGCAGTTCTTC.

The chain recombines TRBV19 with TRBJ1-2; 7 bases match TRBD1. The CDR3 has 16 amino acids. With V trimmed by 4 bases and J by 2 bases, 10 bases remained unmatched. CDR1 is LNHDA and CDR2 is SQIVND in the germline V gene (reference sequence). As DNA, the CDR3 is TGTGCCAGTAGTAGTGACAGGGCAGTGGGAAACTATGGCTACACCTTC. This translates into CASSSDRAVGNYGYTF.

Only one count was recorded for this clone. The CDR3 DNA is TGCAGTGCCGGACAATTTCAGCCCCAGCATTTT. It encodes CSAGQFQPQHF. The chain combines TRBV20-1 with TRBJ1-5; D possibly corresponds to TRBD1 (5 bases). CDR1 DFQATT and CDR2 SNEGSKA come from the germline V gene (reference sequence). The CDR3 is 11 amino acids. Trimming took off 6 bases at V and 6 bases at J, with 9 bases between the two ends.

The chain recombines TRBV5-5 with TRBJ2-1; 12 bases align to TRBD2. Germline V CDR1 and CDR2: SGHKS, YYEKEE (reference sequence). The CDR3 contains 16 residues. V lost 5 bases, J lost 3 bases, and 6 bases stayed unmatched. In DNA, the CDR3 is TGTGCCAGCAGATCGACTAGCGGGAGTCGCTACAATGAGCAGTTCTTC. It codes for CASRSTSGSRYNEQFF.

There are a few counts of this clone. This sequence joins TRBV5-6 and TRBJ1-1, with TRBD1 identical over 11 bases. Germline V gives CDR1 SGHDT, CDR2 YYEEEE. Germline trimming cut 3 bases from V and 4 bases from J; bases unmatched to any gene: 8. CDR3 length: 16 residues. The CDR3 region is CASSSLGQGAVTEAFF. CDR3 DNA sequence: TGTGCCAGCAGCTCGTTAGGACAGGGGGCGGTCACTGAAGCTTTCTTT.

J is TRBJ1-3 and V is TRBV10-3, with D perhaps matching TRBD1 (5 bases). Germline assignment: CDR1 ENHRY and CDR2 SYGVKD. The ends were cut back, 10 bases at V and 0 bases at J, with 19 bases in the middle. This CDR3 is 16 amino acids long. This chain's CDR3 is CATGGAGTSSGNTIYF. CDR3 bases: TGTGCCACCGGGGGTGCAGGAACGAGCTCTGGAAACACCATATATTTT.

The J gene is TRBJ1-4, the V gene TRBV6-1, with D tentatively TRBD1 (6 bases). The CDR3 contains 15 residues. Germline values: CDR1 MNHNS, CDR2 SASEGT. V was clipped by 0 bases and J by 7 bases, with 12 bases between them. The CDR3 DNA reads as TGTGCCAGCAGTGAAGCTCCCTTAGGGGGTGAAAAACTGTTTTTT. As protein: CASSEAPLGGEKLFF.

The chain employs TRBV5-4 and TRBJ2-1; 8 bases are shared with TRBD2. The CDR3 contains 16 residues. V shed 4 bases and J 11 bases; nucleotides not matched to a gene: 17. Germline V gene sequence: CDR1 SGHNT, CDR2 YYREEE (reference sequence). The DNA for the CDR3 is TGTGCCAGCAGCCTGGGGGCCAGCGGGAGCTCTCAAAAGCAGTTCTTC. Amino acids: CASSLGASGSSQKQFF.

The rearrangement joins TRBV5-1 to TRBJ1-6; D remains unclear. Germline loops: CDR1 SGHRS, CDR2 YFSETQ. Trimming cost V 0 bases and J 9 bases, with 13 bases left between them. The CDR3 runs to 15 residues. This CDR3 reads CASSLAQSPLSPLHF. The CDR3, as DNA: TGCGCCAGCAGCTTGGCGCAGTCACCTCTTTCACCCCTCCACTTT.

CDR3 region: CASSYPVQRTYEQYF. The CDR3 nucleotides read TGTGCCAGCAGTTACCCCGTCCAGCGAACCTACGAGCAGTACTTC. V gene TRBV6-2 or TRBV6-3 combines with J gene TRBJ2-7; D is unresolved. The ends were cut back, 2 bases at V and 2 bases at J, with 13 bases in the middle. Germline V gene lookup returns CDR1 MNHEY and CDR2 SVGEGT. The CDR3 is 15 amino acids.

The chain joins TRBV30 to TRBJ1-1; D is unclear. CDR1 is GTSNPN, CDR2 SVGIG, per germline (reference sequence). The length of the CDR3 is 12 residues. With 5 bases removed from V and 6 bases from J, the gap between germline ends came to 13 bases. CDR3 in DNA: TGTGCCTGGGGACGGGGAACGGCTGAAGCTTTCTTT. It is translated as CAWGRGTAEAFF.

The rearrangement links TRBV19 to TRBJ1-4, with a weak D call TRBD1 (5 bases). CDR3 length equals 15 residues. With 6 bases removed from V and 8 bases from J, the gap between germline ends came to 19 bases. Germline assignment: CDR1 LNHDA and CDR2 SQIVND (reference sequence). The CDR3 DNA reads as TGTGCCAGTAGCCTGACAGAGACGGGCCCGGAAAAACTGTTTTTT. Residues: CASSLTETGPEKLFF.

The table lists this clone with a count of one. The sample carries other DNA sequences with the same CDR3. This chain uses TRBV30 with TRBJ1-6; TRBD1 matches at 10 bases. V shed 1 base and J 8 bases; nucleotides not matched to a gene: 2. In germline, CDR1 is GTSNPN, CDR2 SVGIG (reference sequence). There are 14 residues in the CDR3. CDR3 sequence (DNA): TGTGCCTGGAGTGCCGGACAGGGGGATTCACCCCTCCACTTT. It specifies CAWSAGQGDSPLHF.

The chain employs TRBV29-1 and TRBJ1-3; D unclear. V was clipped by 6 bases and J by 1 base, with 10 bases between them. Germline V gene sequence: CDR1 SQVTM, CDR2 ANQGSEA. This CDR3 contains 13 residues. The CDR3 is CSVAESSGNTIYF. CDR3 bases: TGCAGCGTGGCCGAAAGTTCTGGAAACACCATATATTTT.

The V and J genes are TRBV2 and TRBJ1-5, with 10 bases that match TRBD1. The CDR3 length is 16 residues. J was trimmed by 8 bases and V by 6 bases; bases with no gene match: 13. Germline values: CDR1 SNHLY, CDR2 FYNNEI. Here the CDR3 DNA reads TGTGCCAGCAGGATATCGGGACAGGGGCTGGGAGAGCCCCAGCATTTT. It encodes CASRISGQGLGEPQHF.

Only a few counts were recorded for this clone. This chain links TRBV2 with TRBJ1-2; TRBD1 aligns across 8 bases. Germline loops: CDR1 SNHLY, CDR2 FYNNEI. Germline trimming cut 6 bases from V and 6 bases from J; bases unmatched to any gene: 9. The CDR3 loop spans 14 amino acids. Written as DNA, the CDR3 is TGTGCCAGCAGCTACGTTCGGACAGGGAATGGCTACACCTTC. This translates into CASSYVRTGNGYTF.

J is TRBJ2-5 and V is TRBV12-5, with 7 bases that match TRBD1. With V trimmed by 4 bases and J by 2 bases, 4 bases remained unmatched. Germline V gene lookup returns CDR1 LGHNT and CDR2 FRNRAP. This CDR3 contains 14 residues. The chain's CDR3 is CASGSGQEQETQYF. The CDR3 region has the DNA TGTGCTAGTGGTTCCGGACAGGAGCAAGAGACCCAGTACTTC.

The V gene is TRBV30, the J gene TRBJ1-4; TRBD1 matches at 8 bases. The CDR3 loop spans 12 amino acids. The germline gives CDR1 GTSNPN, CDR2 SVGIG (reference sequence). J lost 8 bases, V lost 8 bases, and 7 bases had no gene match. The DNA for the CDR3 is TGTGCCCTAGACAGGGGTGAGGAAAAACTGTTTTTT. Its protein product is CALDRGEEKLFF.

The V call is TRBV9, the J call TRBJ1-2; 7 bases agree with TRBD1. Trimming removed 0 bases from V and 6 bases from J; junction bases left unmatched: 5. This CDR3 is built from 14 residues. Germline-derived CDR1 and CDR2 are SGDLS and YYNGEE. CDR3 DNA: TGTGCCAGCAGCGTAGAGACAGGGTTTCATGGCTACACCTTC. Translating it yields CASSVETGFHGYTF.

The chain combines TRBV5-1 with TRBJ1-2; 7 positions match TRBD1. The CDR3 spans 14 residues. The V segment lost 5 bases and the J segment 0 bases; nucleotides outside the gene matches: 4. The germline V gene has CDR1 SGHRS and CDR2 YFSETQ. CDR3 bases: TGCGCCAGCAGAACAGGGGTTGCTAACTATGGCTACACCTTC. It specifies CASRTGVANYGYTF. The full variable domain, rest sourced from reference TRBV5-1 and TRBJ1-2, is KAGVTQTPRYLIKTRGQQVTLSCSPISGHRSVSWYQQTPGQGLQFLFEYFSETQRNKGNFPGRFSGRQFSNSRSEMNVSTLELGDSALYLCASRTGVANYGYTFGSGTRLTVV.

As regards this clone: Other DNA variants within this sample encode the same CDR3. The chain couples TRBV27 to TRBJ1-4; no reliable D call. The V gene lost 3 bases and the J gene lost 8 bases, with 10 bases spanning the gap. Germline lookup yields CDR1 MNHEY and CDR2 SMNVEV (reference sequence). The CDR3 has 13 residues. The CDR3 reads CASSFSGFEKLFF. CDR3 DNA: TGTGCCAGCAGTTTTTCCGGTTTCGAAAAACTGTTTTTT.

The chain uses TRBV7-9 and TRBJ2-1; possible D gene TRBD2, 5 bases. This CDR3 region has 15 residues. V was shortened by 3 bases and J by 0 bases, with 9 bases between the two germline ends. Germline CDR1 and CDR2: SEHNR and FQNEAQ (reference sequence). Written as DNA, the CDR3 is TGTGCCAGCAGCTTCCAGCGGAGCTCCTACAATGAGCAGTTCTTC. Translation: CASSFQRSSYNEQFF. The complete variable domain, with remaining parts taken from reference TRBV7-9 and TRBJ2-1, reads DTGVSQNPRHKITKRGQNVTFRCDPISEHNRLYWYRQTLGQGPEFLTYFQNEAQLEKSRLLSDRFSAERPKGSFSTLEIQRTEQGDSAMYLCASSFQRSSYNEQFFGPGTRLTVL.

V is TRBV5-1 and J is TRBJ2-2, with D perhaps TRBD1 (5 bases). The germline CDR1 and CDR2 sequences are SGHRS and YFSETQ. The V gene lost 1 base and the J gene lost 6 bases, with 13 bases spanning the gap. The CDR3 spans 15 residues. CDR3 sequence reads: CASSLSGREAGELFF. In DNA form, the CDR3 reads TGCGCCAGCAGCTTGTCAGGCAGGGAAGCCGGGGAGCTGTTTTTT.

This clone has only a few counts. This same CDR3 is encoded by further DNA sequences in the sample. The V gene is TRBV6-5, the J gene TRBJ2-7; 9 nucleotides line up with TRBD2. This CDR3 spans 15 amino acids. V shed 2 bases, J shed 2 bases, and the junction held 4 bases outside the gene matches. Per the germline V gene, CDR1 is MNHEY and CDR2 is SVGAGI. The CDR3 loop reads CASSYGAGGPYEQYF. As DNA, the CDR3 is TGTGCCAGCAGTTACGGGGCGGGAGGGCCCTACGAGCAGTACTTC.